This TCR beta chain stems from a study of shared clonotypes between healthy human individuals. Donation came from healthy HIV-negative adults that had no recent acute infections or vaccinations. The V gene end was trimmed by 5 bases and the J gene end by 4 bases; junction bases not matched to a gene: 9. Per the germline V gene, CDR1 is SGHTA and CDR2 is FQGNSA. The CDR3 totals 17 residues. The assay was immunoSEQ multiplex PCR, and TCRdb's table has in-frame clones only and misses some. The sample has 2.5 million or so clones, around 90% seen once. This receptor was obtained from a man aged 18-30 years in good health. The V gene is TRBV7-2, the J gene TRBJ2-5; TRBD2 agrees at 14 bases. The sequenced sample consisted of naive CD4+ T cells sorted from blood. The subset was: CD45RA+ positively selected. As DNA, the CDR3 is TGTGCCAGCAGCATTGGACTAGCGGGAGGAGGAGTAGAGACCCAGTACTTC. Protein: CASSIGLAGGGVETQYF.